Below are 21 T cell receptor beta chains sequenced from a single sample in a study of blood T cell repertoires in COVID-19 (TCRdb year 2020). The method was the immunoSEQ multiplex PCR assay. TCRdb carries this immuneACCESS record with in-frame sequences only. Its versions omit some clonotypes, under half of them owing to an unresolved V gene in the studies checked, with the rest unexplained. This sample lists approximately 76,000 clones; roughly 85% were detected once. The ten largest make up approximately 35% of the sample. The sequencing input was peripheral blood. The receptors come from an elderly woman with active or convalescent COVID-19.

As DNA, the CDR3 is TGTGCCAGCAGCTTGGGGGGGCCTCTGTTCAATGAGCAGTTCTTC. Residues: CASSLGGPLFNEQFF. The genes are TRBV5-6 and TRBJ2-1, with D possibly matching TRBD1 (6 bases). Germline V gene lookup returns CDR1 SGHDT and CDR2 YYEEEE. The CDR3 is 15 amino acids. Trimming pared 0 bases from V and 6 bases from J, leaving 13 bases between.

This chain links TRBV11-3 with TRBJ1-1, with 11 bases identical to TRBD1. CDR3 length equals 14 residues. V lost 0 bases, J lost 6 bases, and 0 bases stayed unmatched. The V gene's germline CDR1 is SGHNT and CDR2 YENEEA. For the CDR3, the DNA is TGTGCCAGCAGCTTAGAGGGACAGGGGGCTGAAGCTTTCTTT. Its translation is CASSLEGQGAEAFF.

The chain couples TRBV6-6 to TRBJ2-1, with 9 bases matching TRBD2. Germline V gives CDR1 MNHNY, CDR2 SVGAGI (reference sequence). V gave up 4 bases and J gave up 3 bases; unmatched junction bases: 4. The CDR3 runs 15 residues. The CDR3 DNA reads as TGTGCCAGCAGTTGGAGCGGGGGGCACTACAATGAGCAGTTCTTC. It yields the protein CASSWSGGHYNEQFF.

The J gene is TRBJ1-1, the V gene TRBV5-1; D might be TRBD1 (6 bases). Trimming removed 0 bases from V and 4 bases from J, with 13 bases in between. This CDR3 has 15 residues. CDR1 SGHRS and CDR2 YFSETQ come from the germline V gene. The CDR3 here is CASSLDRASATEAFF. DNA of the CDR3: TGCGCCAGCAGCTTGGACAGGGCGTCGGCCACTGAAGCTTTCTTT.

This clone was counted a single time. V usage is TRBV27 and J usage is TRBJ1-4; TRBD1 is a possible D gene (5 bases). The germline V and J ends were trimmed by 8 bases and 8 bases, with 24 bases remaining between them. This CDR3 has 16 residues. Looked up from germline, CDR1 is MNHEY and CDR2 is SMNVEV (reference sequence). Here the CDR3 reads CASSLALGGGDEKLFF. In DNA, the CDR3 is TGTGCCAGCTCCTTAGCCTTGGGGGGAGGGGACGAAAAACTGTTTTTT.

The rearrangement joins TRBV7-2 to TRBJ2-1; 7 nucleotides align to TRBD1. The CDR3 totals 15 residues. CDR1 is SGHTA, CDR2 FQGNSA, per germline. Trimming cost V 3 bases and J 2 bases; bases outside gene matches: 4. The chain's CDR3 is CASSFDRATYNEQFF. Here the CDR3 DNA reads TGTGCCAGCAGCTTTGACAGGGCAACCTACAATGAGCAGTTCTTC.

This clone was seen a handful of times. This chain links TRBV7-2 with TRBJ2-3, with 7 nucleotides matching TRBD1. Trimming cost V 1 base and J 0 bases; bases outside gene matches: 1. CDR3 size: 15 residues. Germline-derived CDR1 and CDR2 are SGHTA and FQGNSA. The CDR3: CASSLEGASTDTQYF. The CDR3 DNA sequence: TGTGCCAGCAGCTTAGAGGGGGCTAGCACAGATACGCAGTATTTT.

The rearrangement joins TRBV19 to TRBJ2-1; D gene unclear. Germline V gene data show CDR1 as LNHDA and CDR2 as SQIVND (reference sequence). V lost 7 bases and J lost 5, with 15 bases in between. This CDR3 is built from 14 residues. DNA of the CDR3: TGTGCCAGTACGAGCGAAGGAGCCCACAATGAGCAGTTCTTC. This encodes CASTSEGAHNEQFF.

V and J are TRBV15 and TRBJ1-4, with unresolved D. V was shortened by 9 bases and J by 6 bases, with 14 bases between the two germline ends. Germline V gives CDR1 LNHNV, CDR2 YYDKDF (reference sequence). The CDR3 consists of 13 residues. The CDR3, as DNA: TGTGCCACGAAATCAATCGAGTATGAAAAACTGTTTTTT. Translated: CATKSIEYEKLFF.

This clone has just a few counts. This sequence joins TRBV5-1 and TRBJ2-3; possible D gene TRBD2, 6 bases. The length of the CDR3 is 15 residues. Deletions cut 3 bases from V and 0 bases from J, with 11 bases between. Germline CDR1 reads SGHRS; CDR2 reads YFSETQ. DNA for the CDR3: TGCGCCAGCAGCTCGGGACTTCATAGCACAGATACGCAGTATTTT. It is translated as CASSSGLHSTDTQYF.

This chain links TRBV6-2 or TRBV6-3 with TRBJ2-5; 8 nucleotides agree with TRBD2. With V trimmed by 1 base and J by 1 base, 5 bases remained unmatched. Germline assignment: CDR1 MNHEY and CDR2 SVGEGT. The CDR3 covers 16 residues. CDR3 residues: CASSYWAGGSQETQYF. CDR3 bases: TGTGCCAGCAGTTACTGGGCGGGGGGCTCCCAAGAGACCCAGTACTTC.

This clone was counted a few times. This chain joins TRBV9 and TRBJ2-5, with 9 bases fitting TRBD1. Germline CDR1 is SGDLS and CDR2 is YYNGEE. The CDR3 spans 16 residues. V dropped 4 bases and J dropped 0; count of bases not matched to a gene: 7. In DNA, the CDR3 is TGTGCCAGCAGCATGACCGGGACAGGGTACCAAGAGACCCAGTACTTC. Its translation: CASSMTGTGYQETQYF. Full variable domain (missing parts from reference TRBV9 and TRBJ2-5): DSGVTQTPKHLITATGQRVTLRCSPRSGDLSVYWYQQSLDQGLQFLIQYYNGEERAKGNILERFSAQQFPDLHSELNLSSLELGDSALYFCASSMTGTGYQETQYFGPGTRLLVL.

The chain is built from TRBV10-1 and TRBJ1-1, with 7 bases matching TRBD1. Germline V gene sequence: CDR1 WNHNN, CDR2 SYGVQD (reference sequence). V was clipped by 4 bases and J by 5 bases; unmatched bases: 4. The CDR3 has 13 amino acids. The CDR3 sequence: CASSVQGGTEAFF. CDR3 nucleotide sequence: TGCGCCAGCAGTGTTCAGGGGGGAACTGAAGCTTTCTTT.

The chain recombines TRBV6-5 with TRBJ2-6; no clear D gene. The length of the CDR3 is 15 residues. Germline V gene lookup returns CDR1 MNHEY and CDR2 SVGAGI. Trimming stripped 6 bases from V and 0 bases from J, with 9 bases between. The CDR3 sequence is CASSYEHSGANVLTF. Here the CDR3 DNA reads TGTGCCAGCAGCTATGAGCACTCTGGGGCCAACGTCCTGACTTTC.

This clone was recorded once. This chain uses TRBV30 with TRBJ2-7; weak D call: TRBD2 (5 bases). The CDR3 has 13 amino acids. Trimming removed 1 base at V and 5 bases at J, with 12 bases between. From germline, CDR1 is GTSNPN and CDR2 SVGIG (reference sequence). The CDR3 loop is CAWSGTRAHEQYF. The CDR3, as DNA: TGTGCCTGGAGTGGGACTCGAGCGCACGAGCAGTACTTC.

The chain employs TRBV18 and TRBJ2-3; perhaps TRBD1 as D (5 bases). Germline V gene sequence: CDR1 KGHSH, CDR2 LQKENI. V was trimmed by 3 bases and J by 5 bases, leaving 18 bases between them. This CDR3 has 16 residues. The CDR3 sequence: CASSPARGAMGDTQYF. CDR3 nucleotide sequence: TGTGCCAGCTCACCCGCACGTGGGGCCATGGGAGATACGCAGTATTTT.

The chain has TRBV11-1 and TRBJ2-3, with D possibly being TRBD1 (6 bases). There are 15 residues in the CDR3. Germline CDR1 SGHAT, CDR2 FQDESV (reference sequence). V lost 6 bases and J lost 5, with 18 bases in between. CDR3 DNA sequence: TGTGCCAGCAGAAGCCGGGACAAAGAAAGAGATACGCAGTATTTT. Protein product: CASRSRDKERDTQYF.

This clone came up once. V is TRBV6-5 and J is TRBJ2-4, with a weak D call TRBD1 (7 bases). This CDR3 is built from 16 residues. Trimming stripped 4 bases from V and 8 bases from J, with 21 bases between. Germline-derived CDR1 and CDR2 are MNHEY and SVGAGI. CDR3 protein: CASSSQEGAGIDIQYF. CDR3 DNA sequence: TGTGCCAGCAGTTCACAAGAGGGGGCGGGAATTGACATTCAGTACTTC.

The rearrangement joins TRBV6-6 to TRBJ2-2; possibly TRBD1 for D (5 bases). CDR1 is MNHNY, CDR2 SVGAGI, per germline (reference sequence). The CDR3 length is 15 residues. The V end lost 5 bases, the J end lost 4 bases, and 14 bases lay between the germline ends. CDR3 region: CASSPREASTGELFF. The CDR3 nucleotides are TGTGCCAGCAGTCCCAGGGAAGCCAGCACCGGGGAGCTGTTTTTT.

The chain joins TRBV7-2 to TRBJ2-1; D not resolved. The CDR3 runs 18 residues. CDR1 and CDR2 from the germline V gene are SGHTA and FQGNSA. V lost 0 bases to trimming and J lost 1 base, with 16 bases between them. The DNA for the CDR3 is TGTGCCAGCAGCTTAGCCCACCGTGGGCGCCGATCCTACAATGAGCAGTTCTTC. Translation: CASSLAHRGRRSYNEQFF.

This chain links TRBV19 with TRBJ2-5; D not certain. V gave up 2 bases and J gave up 3 bases, with 7 bases separating them. The length of the CDR3 is 13 residues. CDR1 LNHDA and CDR2 SQIVND come from the germline V gene (reference sequence). The CDR3 loop reads CASSITRKETQYF. The CDR3 DNA reads TGTGCCAGTAGTATAACGAGGAAAGAGACCCAGTACTTC.